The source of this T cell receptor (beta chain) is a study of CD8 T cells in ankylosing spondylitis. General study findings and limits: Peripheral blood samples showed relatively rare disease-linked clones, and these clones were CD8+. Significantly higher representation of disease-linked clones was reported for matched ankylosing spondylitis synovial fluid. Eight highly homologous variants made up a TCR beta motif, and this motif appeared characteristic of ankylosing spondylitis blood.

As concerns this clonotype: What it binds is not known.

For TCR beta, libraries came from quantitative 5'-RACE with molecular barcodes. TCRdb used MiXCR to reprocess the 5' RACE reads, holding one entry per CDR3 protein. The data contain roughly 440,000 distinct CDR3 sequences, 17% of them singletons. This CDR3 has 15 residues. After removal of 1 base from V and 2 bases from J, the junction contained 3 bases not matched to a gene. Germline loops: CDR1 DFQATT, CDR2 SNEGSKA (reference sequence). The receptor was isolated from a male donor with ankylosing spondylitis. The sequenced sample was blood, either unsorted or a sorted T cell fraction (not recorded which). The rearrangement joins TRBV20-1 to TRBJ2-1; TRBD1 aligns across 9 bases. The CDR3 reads CSARVGTGPYNEQFF. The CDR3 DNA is TGCAGTGCTAGAGTCGGGACAGGGCCCTACAATGAGCAGTTCTTC.